This paragraph reports one TCR beta chain. The data originate from a study of shared T cell receptors in the human thymus. V shed 5 bases, J shed 6 bases, and the junction held 7 bases outside the gene matches. Germline-derived CDR1 and CDR2 are SGHTA and FQGNSA. The CDR3 consists of 13 residues. Clones were read by immunoSEQ multiplex PCR, and TCRdb kept only the in-frame ones, dropping some. The sample lists approximately 580,000 clones, around 82% occurring once. These same records also appear under a second study, on human thymus T cells. That work contributes: The donors were infants in Finland with congenital heart defects, otherwise immunologically healthy. Thymic resections from corrective heart surgery supplied the tissue. Gene usage (both V and J) appeared biased in thymic and blood repertoires. Related work found strong thymic repertoire overlap between unrelated individuals.

V gene TRBV7-2 combines with J gene TRBJ2-7, with 7 bases lining up with TRBD1. The sequence derives from a boy less than two years old with a congenital heart defect. Sample: thymocytes. CDR3 protein: CASSVGTEAEQYF. CDR3 coding DNA: TGTGCCAGCAGCGTCGGGACAGAAGCCGAGCAGTACTTC. Supplemented by reference TRBV7-2 and TRBJ2-7, the full variable domain reads GAGVSQSPSNKVTEKGKDVELRCDPISGHTALYWYRQSLGQGLEFLIYFQGNSAPDKSGLPSDRFSAERTGGSVSTLTIQRTQQEDSAVYLCASSVGTEAEQYFGPGTRLTVT.